Detailed here is one T cell receptor beta chain. This sample was included in a study of shared clonotypes between healthy human individuals. Here immunoSEQ multiplex PCR was the method, and the copy in TCRdb shows in-frame clones only, minus some. The data show more than 2 million clones, 85% to 95% seen once. This clonotype was sampled from a man younger than 30 in good health. Sequencing used naive CD4+ T cells sorted from blood. Subset defined: CD45RA+ positively selected.

The CDR3 loop reads CAISERKGTGHEQYF. In DNA, the CDR3 is TGTGCCATCAGTGAGCGAAAAGGGACAGGGCACGAGCAGTACTTC. The genes are TRBV10-3 and TRBJ2-7; 9 bases map to TRBD1. From germline, CDR1 is ENHRY and CDR2 SYGVKD. CDR3 length equals 15 residues. Unmatched junction bases numbered 7, after V lost 2 bases and J lost 5 bases.